This entry concerns a single T cell receptor beta chain. The antigen remains undetermined. These data come from a study of cytomegalovirus exposure and HLA in healthy donors. Points from the study as a whole: Presence/absence analyses rested on an assumption that sequencing depth was roughly uniform across donors. Within an earlier analysis, most TCR beta V segments proved productive either about 90% or about 30% of the time.

The V end was cut by 0 bases, the J end by 9 bases, with 4 bases between. Looked up from germline, CDR1 is SGDLS and CDR2 is YYNGEE. CDR3 length: 11 residues. In the PCR, 60 Vbeta and 13 Jbeta primers were used. This table comes from immunoSEQ multiplex PCR, and its TCRdb copy is limited to in-frame clones, with some not included. The sample has about 130,000 clones; 80% to 90% are singletons. V is TRBV9 and J is TRBJ2-1; D remains ambiguous. This receptor was identified in a woman in her forties in good health and CMV-seropositive. The sample was PBMCs. In DNA, the CDR3 is TGTGCCAGCAGCGTAGGGCTTGAGCAGTTCTTC. Residues: CASSVGLEQFF.